The T cell receptor beta chain under discussion was sequenced for a study of cytomegalovirus exposure and HLA in healthy donors. Study conclusions and caveats: An assumption of roughly uniform sequencing depth across donors underlay the presence/absence analyses.

The ends were cut back, 5 bases at V and 2 bases at J, with 9 bases in the middle. The CDR3 has 14 amino acids. As regards this clone: Antigen specificity is unknown.

The primer mix had 60 Vbeta and 13 Jbeta primers. Assay used: immunoSEQ multiplex PCR; TCRdb lists only in-frame clones, some missing. The sample lists 70,000 or so clones; around three quarters were seen once. Sequencing was done on a sample of PBMCs. This clonotype originated in a man in his late teens or twenties in good health and CMV-seropositive. V is TRBV6-7 and J is TRBJ1-4; D unresolved. TRBV6-7 is placed among ORFs of uncertain function. CDR3 sequence: CASSPPGTNEKLFF. The CDR3 bases are TGTGCCAGCAGTCCCCCGGGTACTAATGAAAAACTGTTTTTT.